The 16 T cell receptor beta chains presented below share a single source sample, sequenced in a study of OX40 agonist ivuxolimab in advanced cancers. Generated by immunoSEQ multiplex PCR, the TCRdb table keeps only in-frame clones and is missing some. In the table there are 9,500 to 15,000 clones, approximately 62% of which are singletons. Sequenced material: CD4+ or CD8+ T cells sorted from blood, taken in a trial of the OX40 agonist ivuxolimab. The origin of the receptors is an adult with an advanced solid tumor such as melanoma, head and neck, liver or kidney cancer.

The chain links TRBV7-8 to TRBJ1-1, with D tentatively TRBD1 (6 bases). Trimming stripped 5 bases from V and 6 bases from J, with 19 bases between. The germline V gene encodes CDR1 SGHVS and CDR2 FQNEAQ. This CDR3 is 15 amino acids long. In DNA form, the CDR3 reads TGTGCCAGCAGCCCCAGCTTAGGGGGGACGCCTGAAGCTTTCTTT. Protein product: CASSPSLGGTPEAFF. The variable domain in full, with the rest retrieved from reference TRBV7-8 and TRBJ1-1, is GAGVSQSPRYKVAKRGQDVALRCDPISGHVSLFWYQQALGQGPEFLTYFQNEAQLDKSGLPSDRFFAERPEGSVSTLKIQRTQQEDSAVYLCASSPSLGGTPEAFFGQGTRLTVV.

In its sample, this clone was seen a few times. The chain employs TRBV15 and TRBJ2-2; weak D call: TRBD2 (6 bases). This CDR3 is built from 15 residues. Per germline, CDR1 LNHNV and CDR2 YYDKDF (reference sequence). Trimming cost V 8 bases and J 2 bases, with 15 bases left between them. In DNA, the CDR3 is TGTGCCACCCAAACTGGAGGGGACAACACCGGGGAGCTGTTTTTT. It translates to CATQTGGDNTGELFF.

This clone was found once. This chain joins TRBV7-3 and TRBJ2-7; possible D gene TRBD2, 5 bases. The V end lost 2 bases, the J end lost 3 bases, and 14 bases lay between the germline ends. Germline values: CDR1 SGHTA, CDR2 FQGTGA. The CDR3 runs 15 residues. The DNA of the CDR3 is TGTGCCAGCAGCTTAGGCGTGGGTGAGGGCTACGAGCAGTACTTC. It translates to CASSLGVGEGYEQYF.

The chain links TRBV5-1 to TRBJ2-7; possibly TRBD2 for D (5 bases). Germline-derived CDR1 and CDR2 are SGHRS and YFSETQ. The CDR3 is 15 residues long. V gave up 4 bases and J gave up 2 bases, with 16 bases separating them. The CDR3 DNA sequence: TGCGCCAGCAGCCCCGGACTTGGGAGTCCCTACGAGCAGTACTTC. Protein sequence: CASSPGLGSPYEQYF.

The CDR3 sequence: CASSEAEETLYNEQFF. Here the CDR3 DNA reads TGTGCCAGCAGTGAAGCAGAAGAGACCCTCTACAATGAGCAGTTCTTC. The chain links TRBV2 to TRBJ2-1, with unresolved D. Germline CDR1 SNHLY, CDR2 FYNNEI. The CDR3 covers 16 residues. Trimming removed 0 bases at V and 3 bases at J, with 12 bases between.

By share, this clone counts as medium-sized. The chain combines TRBV7-9 with TRBJ2-7, with D maybe TRBD2 (5 bases). The CDR3 consists of 13 residues. V was shortened by 6 bases and J by 2 bases, with 11 bases between the two germline ends. Germline-derived CDR1 and CDR2 are SEHNR and FQNEAQ (reference sequence). CDR3 amino acids: CASREGLAYEQYF. The CDR3 region has the DNA TGTGCCAGCAGAGAAGGACTTGCCTACGAGCAGTACTTC.

This chain uses TRBV7-2 with TRBJ1-4; TRBD1 aligns across 9 bases. The germline V gene encodes CDR1 SGHTA and CDR2 FQGNSA. With 2 bases clipped from V and 3 bases from J, the junction kept 4 bases outside the gene matches. This CDR3 spans 16 amino acids. The CDR3 DNA follows: TGTGCCAGCAGCTTAAGGAGGACAGGGGCTAATGAAAAACTGTTTTTT. Translated, it gives CASSLRRTGANEKLFF.

This chain links TRBV28 with TRBJ1-5; 10 nucleotides agree with TRBD1. The CDR3 has 15 residues. Germline V CDR1 and CDR2: MDHEN, SYDVKM. V was pared by 3 bases and J by 6 bases, with 5 bases of the junction left unmatched. The CDR3 is CASSFRDRGIQPQHF. CDR3 coding DNA: TGTGCCAGCAGTTTCCGGGACAGGGGAATTCAGCCCCAGCATTTT. Together with reference TRBV28 and TRBJ1-5, the CDR3 gives the full variable domain: DVKVTQSSRYLVKRTGEKVFLECVQDMDHENMFWYRQDPGLGLRLIYFSYDVKMKEKGDIPEGYSVSREKKERFSLILESASTNQTSMYLCASSFRDRGIQPQHFGDGTRLSIL.

The chain is built from TRBV7-2 and TRBJ2-7, with 12 bases identical to TRBD2. After removal of 5 bases from V and 2 bases from J, the junction contained 7 bases not matched to a gene. Germline V gene data show CDR1 as SGHTA and CDR2 as FQGNSA. CDR3 size: 16 residues. The CDR3 sequence: CASSLTGLAGPYEQYF. Written as DNA, the CDR3 is TGTGCCAGCAGCCTAACCGGACTAGCGGGGCCCTACGAGCAGTACTTC. The complete variable domain, with remaining parts taken from reference TRBV7-2 and TRBJ2-7, reads GAGVSQSPSNKVTEKGKDVELRCDPISGHTALYWYRQSLGQGLEFLIYFQGNSAPDKSGLPSDRFSAERTGGSVSTLTIQRTQQEDSAVYLCASSLTGLAGPYEQYFGPGTRLTVT.

This clone has more than one count but fewer than ten. CDR3 protein: CASSFLGRNSPLHF. CDR3 in DNA: TGTGCCAGCAGTTTCCTCGGACGGAATTCACCCCTCCACTTT. The rearrangement joins TRBV27 to TRBJ1-6; D call uncertain. Trimming took 3 bases from V and 7 from J, leaving 10 bases between them. This CDR3 has 14 amino acids. The germline CDR1 and CDR2 sequences are MNHEY and SMNVEV (reference sequence).

The chain couples TRBV28 to TRBJ2-3; D may be TRBD1 or TRBD2 (5 bases each). V was clipped by 3 bases and J by 8 bases, with 9 bases between them. This CDR3 has 12 residues. The germline V gene has CDR1 MDHEN and CDR2 SYDVKM. CDR3 coding DNA: TGTGCCAGCAGTTTTTCCGGGACTACGCAGTATTTT. Translating gives CASSFSGTTQYF. Full variable domain (remainder filled in from reference TRBV28 and TRBJ2-3): DVKVTQSSRYLVKRTGEKVFLECVQDMDHENMFWYRQDPGLGLRLIYFSYDVKMKEKGDIPEGYSVSREKKERFSLILESASTNQTSMYLCASSFSGTTQYFGPGTRLTVL.

The chain recombines TRBV15 with TRBJ2-6, with a tentative D call TRBD2 (5 bases). Per germline, CDR1 LNHNV and CDR2 YYDKDF (reference sequence). Trimming left V 6 bases short and J 0 bases short, with 6 bases between. This CDR3 is 14 amino acids long. The CDR3 is CATSRDSGANVLTF. The CDR3 DNA reads TGTGCCACCAGTCGGGACTCTGGGGCCAACGTCCTGACTTTC.

V gene TRBV7-9 combines with J gene TRBJ1-1; D gene uncertain. Looked up from germline, CDR1 is SEHNR and CDR2 is FQNEAQ (reference sequence). The CDR3 sequence is 11 residues long. The V end lost 5 bases, the J end lost 5 bases, and 6 bases lay between the germline ends. The CDR3 sequence is CASSGLTEAFF. CDR3 in DNA: TGTGCCAGCAGCGGGCTTACTGAAGCTTTCTTT. Drawing the rest from reference TRBV7-9 and TRBJ1-1, the complete variable domain is DTGVSQNPRHKITKRGQNVTFRCDPISEHNRLYWYRQTLGQGPEFLTYFQNEAQLEKSRLLSDRFSAERPKGSFSTLEIQRTEQGDSAMYLCASSGLTEAFFGQGTRLTVV.

The chain combines TRBV9 with TRBJ2-3; 8 bases line up with TRBD2. The CDR3 consists of 16 residues. Germline V gene lookup returns CDR1 SGDLS and CDR2 YYNGEE. Trimming removed 7 bases from V and 1 base from J; junction bases left unmatched: 11. For the CDR3, the DNA is TGTGCCAGCTCCAGTAGTTGGCGGGGGGGCACAGATACGCAGTATTTT. The encoded protein is CASSSSWRGGTDTQYF.

The chain has TRBV4-2 and TRBJ2-7; TRBD2 agrees at 9 bases. CDR1 LGHNA and CDR2 YNFKEQ come from the germline V gene. Unmatched junction bases numbered 8, after V lost 5 bases and J lost 3 bases. CDR3 length: 15 residues. CDR3 residues: CASSLVAGANYEQYF. Here the CDR3 DNA reads TGTGCCAGCAGCTTAGTAGCGGGGGCGAACTACGAGCAGTACTTC.

By sample fraction, this clone is large (0.1 to 1%). The genes are TRBV2 and TRBJ2-6; D unresolved. CDR3 length: 16 residues. The V end was cut by 4 bases, the J end by 0 bases, with 10 bases between. CDR1 is SNHLY, CDR2 FYNNEI, per germline. The CDR3 reads CASSASADSGANVLTF. The CDR3 DNA follows: TGTGCCAGCAGTGCCTCAGCAGACTCTGGGGCCAACGTCCTGACTTTC.